This entry is about one T cell receptor beta chain. The data are from a study of blood T cell repertoires in COVID-19. The table came from immunoSEQ multiplex PCR; TCRdb's copy has only in-frame clones and leaves some out. In the table there are over 250,000 clones, approximately 86% of which are singletons. CDR3 size: 17 residues. In Cohort 3, a recovered donor had either two negative PCRs, clearance, or symptom resolution. Sequenced: PBMCs or T cells enriched from blood (not recorded which). This TCR derives from a woman aged 18-29 years who had recovered from COVID-19. The V and J genes are TRBV21-1 and TRBJ1-4; the table's D call of TRBD1 was not tested on the DNA. TRBV21-1 is a documented pseudogene. The CDR3: CASSKVARKSTNEKLFF. The CDR3 DNA sequence: TGTGCCAGCAGCAAAGTGGCCAGAAAATCAACTAATGAAAAACTGTTTTTT.